This T cell receptor beta chain stems from a study of OX40 agonist ivuxolimab in advanced cancers. Trimming cost V 5 bases and J 7 bases, with 18 bases left between them. Germline V lookup: CDR1 SGHVS, CDR2 FQNEAQ. The CDR3 is 14 amino acids. The table came from immunoSEQ multiplex PCR; TCRdb's copy has only in-frame clones and leaves some out. The data show approximately 45,000 clones, around 94% seen once. This receptor was identified in an adult with an advanced solid tumor such as melanoma, head and neck, liver or kidney cancer. The chain joins TRBV7-8 to TRBJ2-7, with D perhaps assigned TRBD1 or TRBD2 (5 bases each). Sequencing used CD4+ or CD8+ T cells sorted from blood, obtained in a trial of the OX40 agonist ivuxolimab. CDR3 sequence (DNA): TGTGCCAGCAGCGGGGCCTCTGGGGGTTGGGAGCAGTACTTC. This translates into CASSGASGGWEQYF.